The entry below describes one TCR beta chain. Its antigen has not been determined. No base-level quality is on record; no much larger clone is a single base apart. The source of the sample is a study of post-analysis software for immune sequencing data (dated by TCRdb to between 2014 and 2017). With regard to the full study: Disease courses on record covered relapsing-remitting, secondary progressive and progressive-relapsing multiple sclerosis, though some patients had no subtype annotation. The patient repertoires were set against ten to eleven previously published healthy control repertoires from donors whose ages ranged from roughly 6 to 27 years. A subset of samples was prepared in parallel using single-end sample barcoding, then pooled and co-amplified after Illumina adapter ligation. Paper-wide results and their limitations: Strong co-clustering of samples prepared in the same batch was shown by direct clustering with F measure, prompting a batch-effect correction. Significantly lower normalized Chao1 diversity was found in multiple sclerosis patients than in controls, suggesting substantial peripheral T-cell clonal expansion. The multiple sclerosis patient group was slightly younger than the control group. Patients showed significantly higher frequencies than controls for roughly five TRBV segments, among them TRBV5-6, TRBV5-1 and TRBV20-1.

To demonstrate the VDJtools post-analysis software, the study profiled TCR beta repertoires from the peripheral blood of approximately twelve young patients with multiple sclerosis. The multiple sclerosis patients were children and adolescents between about 6 and 15 years of age. According to the germline V gene (reference sequence), CDR1 reads DFQATT and CDR2 reads SNEGSKA. The CDR3 covers 15 residues, taking in both the cysteine and the phenylalanine. Of all the DNA, just the CDR3 is kept, 45 bases in frame from base 1. V loses 0 bases of germline sequence and J loses 2 bases, and the interval between the two ends is 14 bases. Receptors were amplified or captured by PCR. Sequencing relied on an Illumina HiSeq 2500. To reduce PCR and sequencing biases, unique molecular identifiers were incorporated into the TCR beta cDNA libraries. Per 1 to 10 million input T cells, approximately 500,000 cDNA molecules were obtained, such that each molecule approximated one T cell. The patient libraries were prepared and sequenced with the same protocol used for the earlier healthy control dataset. Samples belonging to the same batch were prepared together, multiplexed and sequenced on a shared HiSeq lane. The original pipeline was this. Raw barcoded reads were processed with MIGEC, discarding single-read molecular identifier groups before consensus assembly and CDR3 extraction. VDJtools was used for post-analysis of the clonotype tables, with diversity normalized by down-sampling every dataset to the smallest sample size. Repertoire overlap clustering matched CDR3 amino acid but not nucleotide sequences to correct batch-related cross-sample contamination. The public reads were reprocessed in TCRdb via fastp at Q25 and MiXCR, keeping in-frame beta chains. CDR3 protein duplicates are merged, each entry listing the most common genes and DNA. None of the V and J calls come from the authors' own analysis; TCRdb made them. The sample table shows hundreds of thousands of distinct CDR3 sequences, and more than 50% are seen once. Over 9% of the sample rests with the top ten.

The receptor comes from a girl aged 2-10 years with multiple sclerosis. Here the chain combines TRBV20-1 and TRBJ2-7; the D gene cannot be named for sure. Sequenced sample: blood. In nucleotides, the sequence is TGCAGTGCTAGAGACGTAGACTTGGGGACCTACGAGCAGTACTTC. This gives the protein CSARDVDLGTYEQYF.